These 25 T cell receptor beta chains were all obtained from the same sample, sequenced in a study of cytotoxic CD8 clonotypes in ibrutinib-treated CLL. Sequencing was performed with immunoSEQ multiplex PCR; in TCRdb, only in-frame clones are kept and a portion is missing. This table has about 34,000 clones, approximately 69% appearing once. The material sequenced was PBMCs, taken before ibrutinib treatment. All receptors come from a human donor with chronic lymphocytic leukemia.

This sequence joins TRBV6-6 and TRBJ1-6, with unresolved D. CDR3 length: 12 residues. CDR1 is MNHNY, CDR2 SVGAGI, per germline (reference sequence). With 5 bases removed from V and 8 bases from J, the gap between germline ends came to 7 bases. The CDR3 protein is CASSILDSPLHF. CDR3 bases: TGTGCCAGCAGTATCCTAGATTCACCCCTCCACTTT.

The chain employs TRBV6-1 and TRBJ2-7; TRBD2 aligns across 11 bases. Germline-derived CDR1 and CDR2 are MNHNS and SASEGT. CDR3 length: 15 amino acids. Losses at the gene ends were 0 bases for V and 4 bases for J; bases not matched to a gene: 2. CDR3 coding DNA: TGTGCCAGCAGTGAAGCGGGGACTAGCGGTTACGAGCAGTACTTC. It yields the protein CASSEAGTSGYEQYF.

The V and J genes are TRBV11-3 and TRBJ2-7; 8 nucleotides line up with TRBD1. The length of the CDR3 is 15 residues. V shed 4 bases and J 0 bases; nucleotides not matched to a gene: 5. Looked up from germline, CDR1 is SGHNT and CDR2 is YENEEA. CDR3 sequence (DNA): TGTGCCAGCAGCTCCCGGGACAGGTCCTCCTACGAGCAGTACTTC. The encoded protein is CASSSRDRSSYEQYF.

The genes are TRBV6-5 and TRBJ1-1; D is undetermined. The CDR3 is 13 residues long. V was trimmed by 2 bases and J by 3 bases, leaving 7 bases between them. In germline, CDR1 is MNHEY, CDR2 SVGAGI. CDR3 bases: TGTGCCAGCAGTTACGGAGGGTACACTGAAGCTTTCTTT. As protein: CASSYGGYTEAFF.

This sequence joins TRBV4-1 and TRBJ1-2; D is uncertain. This CDR3 contains 17 residues. CDR1 is MGHRA and CDR2 is YSYEKL in the germline V gene. V lost 1 base, J lost 0 bases, and 15 bases lay in between. The CDR3 nucleotides read TGCGCCAGCAGCCAAGGTTTCACGCAGACGGCTAACTATGGCTACACCTTC. Translated: CASSQGFTQTANYGYTF.

The chain uses TRBV6-5 and TRBJ1-4; maybe TRBD1 (6 bases). Germline lookup yields CDR1 MNHEY and CDR2 SVGAGI. V lost 6 bases to trimming and J lost 7 bases, with 12 bases between them. The CDR3 spans 13 residues. CDR3 sequence reads: CASRVGGREKLFF. The CDR3 DNA sequence: TGTGCCAGCAGAGTCGGGGGCCGTGAAAAACTGTTTTTT.

V and J are TRBV18 and TRBJ2-1; 9 bases line up with TRBD2. V lost 3 bases to trimming and J lost 2 bases; unmatched junction nucleotides: 5. The CDR3 contains 16 residues. Germline V gene sequence: CDR1 KGHSH, CDR2 LQKENI. CDR3 in DNA: TGTGCCAGCTCACCTAGCCCTAGCGGGGCCTACAATGAGCAGTTCTTC. Protein sequence: CASSPSPSGAYNEQFF. The variable domain in full, completed from reference TRBV18 and TRBJ2-1, reads NAGVMQNPRHLVRRRGQEARLRCSPMKGHSHVYWYRQLPEEGLKFMVYLQKENIIDESGMPKERFSAEFPKEGPSILRIQQVVRGDSAAYFCASSPSPSGAYNEQFFGPGTRLTVL.

This chain links TRBV9 with TRBJ1-3; TRBD1 aligns across 8 bases. CDR3 size: 15 residues. Trimming at V came to 4 bases and at J to 4 bases, leaving 7 bases not matched to a gene. Germline V gene data show CDR1 as SGDLS and CDR2 as YYNGEE. This chain's CDR3 is CASSTRQGTGNTIYF. The DNA for the CDR3 is TGTGCCAGCAGCACTCGACAGGGGACAGGAAACACCATATATTTT.

J is TRBJ2-7 and V is TRBV6-5, with D tentatively TRBD1 or TRBD2 (5 bases each). Germline values: CDR1 MNHEY, CDR2 SVGAGI. V was cut by 6 bases and J by 6 bases, with 15 bases left in between. This CDR3 contains 13 residues. Here the CDR3 reads CASSLGQTSEQYF. The CDR3 DNA follows: TGTGCCAGCAGCCTAGGACAAACTAGCGAGCAGTACTTC.

This chain connects TRBV10-3 to TRBJ2-2; 7 bases are a match to TRBD1. Looked up from germline, CDR1 is ENHRY and CDR2 is SYGVKD. Losses at the gene ends were 11 bases for V and 2 bases for J; bases not matched to a gene: 17. The CDR3 sequence is 17 residues long. CDR3 sequence (DNA): TGTGCCGTCACCCGAGGGCGGACAGGCGGAAACACCGGGGAGCTGTTTTTT. Translation gives CAVTRGRTGGNTGELFF.

The V gene is TRBV30, the J gene TRBJ2-1, with TRBD1 identical over 9 bases. Per germline, CDR1 GTSNPN and CDR2 SVGIG (reference sequence). The CDR3 is 17 residues long. V lost 3 bases and J lost 6; bases outside the gene matches: 15. CDR3 DNA sequence: TGTGCCTGGAGCCGAGACCGGGGACAGGGATTCGGCAATGAGCAGTTCTTC. Translated, it gives CAWSRDRGQGFGNEQFF.

J is TRBJ2-7 and V is TRBV2; possibly TRBD1 for D (6 bases). Germline-derived CDR1 and CDR2 are SNHLY and FYNNEI. The CDR3 extends over 14 amino acids. The V end lost 6 bases, the J end lost 3 bases, and 15 bases lay between the germline ends. The CDR3 DNA follows: TGTGCCAGCAGACACCGGGACATAATCTACGAGCAGTACTTC. Translated: CASRHRDIIYEQYF.

This CDR3 is CASRTGGFSGNTIYF. CDR3 nucleotide sequence: TGTGCCTCCCGGACGGGGGGATTCTCTGGAAACACCATATATTTT. The chain carries TRBV6-5 and TRBJ1-3; D possibly corresponds to TRBD1 (5 bases). The V gene's germline CDR1 is MNHEY and CDR2 SVGAGI. Between the trimmed V and J ends, which lost 11 bases and 0 bases, there was a span of 17 bases. The CDR3 is made up of 15 amino acids.

The rearrangement uses TRBV6-4 and TRBJ2-1, with TRBD2 identical over 14 bases. CDR1 and CDR2 from the germline V gene are MRHNA and SNTAGT. This CDR3 has 15 residues. The trim removed 4 bases at V and 9 bases at J, leaving 5 bases unmatched. CDR3 in DNA: TGTGCCAGCAGTGGACTAGCGGGGGGGCCAAGTGAGCAGTTCTTC. Its translation is CASSGLAGGPSEQFF.

The chain employs TRBV5-1 and TRBJ2-5; 11 nucleotides line up with TRBD2. V dropped 4 bases and J dropped 5; count of bases not matched to a gene: 7. CDR1 and CDR2 from the germline V gene are SGHRS and YFSETQ. This CDR3 spans 15 amino acids. This CDR3 is CASSQLAGERETQYF. CDR3 DNA sequence: TGCGCCAGCAGCCAACTAGCGGGGGAGCGTGAGACCCAGTACTTC. Looking up the rest from reference TRBV5-1 and TRBJ2-5 gives the full variable domain: KAGVTQTPRYLIKTRGQQVTLSCSPISGHRSVSWYQQTPGQGLQFLFEYFSETQRNKGNFPGRFSGRQFSNSRSEMNVSTLELGDSALYLCASSQLAGERETQYFGPGTRLLVL.

J is TRBJ2-5 and V is TRBV28, with no clear D. The V end lost 6 bases, the J end lost 4 bases, and 12 bases lay between the germline ends. The CDR3 is 13 amino acids. Germline V gene lookup returns CDR1 MDHEN and CDR2 SYDVKM. CDR3 region: CASRPPVRETQYF. The CDR3 nucleotides are TGTGCCAGCAGACCACCCGTTAGAGAGACCCAGTACTTC. The full variable domain, completed using reference TRBV28 and TRBJ2-5, is DVKVTQSSRYLVKRTGEKVFLECVQDMDHENMFWYRQDPGLGLRLIYFSYDVKMKEKGDIPEGYSVSREKKERFSLILESASTNQTSMYLCASRPPVRETQYFGPGTRLLVL.

The V gene is TRBV4-1, the J gene TRBJ2-6; TRBD2 might be the D (5 bases). Looked up from germline, CDR1 is MGHRA and CDR2 is YSYEKL. The CDR3 covers 20 residues. Trimming shortened V by 2 bases and J by 0 bases, and 20 bases separated the two germline ends. Here the CDR3 DNA reads TGCGCCAGCAGCCAATTCGTTGTGGGAGAATCGGGCTCTGGGGCCAACGTCCTGACTTTC. Translated: CASSQFVVGESGSGANVLTF.

J is TRBJ2-1 and V is TRBV10-3, with no clear D. The V end lost 5 bases, the J end lost 2 bases, and 7 bases lay between the germline ends. The CDR3 runs 13 residues. CDR1 and CDR2 (germline): ENHRY, SYGVKD. CDR3 in DNA: TGTGCCATCAGTCAAACAACCTACAATGAGCAGTTCTTC. Its protein is CAISQTTYNEQFF.

This chain links TRBV28 with TRBJ2-7; 9 nucleotides agree with TRBD1. The V and J ends lost 5 bases and 6 bases, in that order; junction bases with no gene match: 8. The CDR3 loop spans 14 amino acids. Germline V gene data show CDR1 as MDHEN and CDR2 as SYDVKM. CDR3 bases: TGTGCCAGCAGTACAGGGGGCTCTCTCCCCGAGCAGTACTTC. Translated: CASSTGGSLPEQYF.

Turning to this clone: Because the CDR3 is missing its conserved closing phenylalanine or tryptophan, this is likely a read error. It is unclear where the CDR3 begins or ends on the DNA, so no DNA is shown, and the CDR3 is as TCRdb lists it. J is TRBJ1-6 and V is TRBV6-1; TRBD1 is the table's D call, not checked against the DNA. Germline CDR1 is MNHNS and CDR2 is SASEGT. The CDR3 totals 14 residues, both ends included. CDR3 in amino acids: CASSEYTPHRPPVL.

In its sample, this clone was seen a few times. The chain uses TRBV5-1 and TRBJ2-7; TRBD1 aligns across 9 bases. The V segment lost 9 bases and the J segment 3 bases; nucleotides outside the gene matches: 7. The CDR3 contains 13 residues. Germline V gene sequence: CDR1 SGHRS, CDR2 YFSETQ. In nucleotides, the CDR3 is TGCGCCACCCGCATGGGACAGGGCTACGAGCAGTACTTC. This codes for CATRMGQGYEQYF.

The J gene is TRBJ2-7, the V gene TRBV6-1, with TRBD1 matching 8 bases. The CDR3 sequence is 15 residues long. The V segment lost 5 bases and the J segment 1 base; nucleotides outside the gene matches: 7. Per germline, CDR1 MNHNS and CDR2 SASEGT. DNA of the CDR3: TGTGCCAGCAGTAGATCGGACAGGGTTTCCTACGAGCAGTACTTC. This gives the protein CASSRSDRVSYEQYF.

Remarks on this clone: A far larger clone is one base from this, pointing to a likely read error. The V gene is TRBV11-1, the J gene TRBJ2-5; D is possibly TRBD2 (7 bases). The end of the DNA aligns better with TRBJ2-7, so the J call may be wrong. The CDR3 totals 14 residues. CDR1 is SGHAT and CDR2 is FQDESV in the germline V gene (reference sequence). The CDR3 DNA reads TGTGCCAGCAGCTTCCCGGGGGGCACCTACGAGCAGTACTTC. Protein sequence: CASSFPGGTYEQYF.

This clone was detected once. The chain's CDR3 is CASSRGKYNEQFF. For the CDR3, the DNA is TGTGCCAGCAGCCGGGGCAAATACAATGAGCAGTTCTTC. The V gene is TRBV6-5, the J gene TRBJ2-1; D may correspond to TRBD1 or TRBD2 (5 bases each). V dropped 6 bases and J dropped 4 bases, with 10 bases sitting between them. Germline V gene lookup returns CDR1 MNHEY and CDR2 SVGAGI. The CDR3 runs to 13 residues.

The chain couples TRBV7-9 to TRBJ2-1, with TRBD2 matching 10 bases. Per the germline V gene, CDR1 is SEHNR and CDR2 is FQNEAQ (reference sequence). The CDR3 covers 14 residues. J lost 8 bases, V lost 7 bases, and 8 bases had no gene match. CDR3 region: CASIPTSGRYEQFF. The CDR3 region has the DNA TGTGCCAGCATCCCGACTAGCGGGCGCTATGAGCAGTTCTTC. Full variable domain (outside the CDR3, taken from reference TRBV7-9 and TRBJ2-1): DTGVSQNPRHKITKRGQNVTFRCDPISEHNRLYWYRQTLGQGPEFLTYFQNEAQLEKSRLLSDRFSAERPKGSFSTLEIQRTEQGDSAMYLCASIPTSGRYEQFFGPGTRLTVL.